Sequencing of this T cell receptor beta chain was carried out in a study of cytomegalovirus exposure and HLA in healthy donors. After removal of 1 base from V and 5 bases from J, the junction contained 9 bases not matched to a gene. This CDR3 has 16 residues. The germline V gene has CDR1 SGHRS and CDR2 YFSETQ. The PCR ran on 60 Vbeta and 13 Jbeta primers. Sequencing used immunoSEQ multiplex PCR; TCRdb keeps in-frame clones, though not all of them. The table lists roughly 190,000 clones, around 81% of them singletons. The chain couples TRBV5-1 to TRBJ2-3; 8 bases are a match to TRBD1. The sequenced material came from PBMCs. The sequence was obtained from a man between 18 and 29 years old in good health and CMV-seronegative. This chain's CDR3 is CASSLPSGQAVDTQYF. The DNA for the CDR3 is TGCGCCAGCAGCTTGCCCTCGGGACAGGCCGTAGATACGCAGTATTTT.